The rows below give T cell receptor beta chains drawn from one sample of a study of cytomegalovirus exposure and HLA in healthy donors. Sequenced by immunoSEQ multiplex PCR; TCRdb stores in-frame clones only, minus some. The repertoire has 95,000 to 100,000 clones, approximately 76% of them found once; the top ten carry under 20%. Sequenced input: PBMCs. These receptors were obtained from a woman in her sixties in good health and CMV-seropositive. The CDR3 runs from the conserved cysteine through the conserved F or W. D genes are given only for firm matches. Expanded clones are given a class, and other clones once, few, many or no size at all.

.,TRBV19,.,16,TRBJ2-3,TGTGCCAGTAGTTTGTGGGGTGAGCGGGCTGCAGATACGCAGTATTTT,CASSLWGERAADTQYF
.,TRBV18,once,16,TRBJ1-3,TGTGCCAGCTCACCAACCGGTGGAGGTTCTGGAAACACCATATATTTT,CASSPTGGGSGNTIYF
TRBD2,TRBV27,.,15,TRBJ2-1,TGTGCCAGCAGCCCCGGGACTAGCGGGATCAATGAGCAGTTCTTC,CASSPGTSGINEQFF
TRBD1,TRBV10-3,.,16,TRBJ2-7,TGTGCCATCAGTGGAAAGACAGGGGAGAGCTCCTACGAGCAGTACTTC,CAISGKTGESSYEQYF
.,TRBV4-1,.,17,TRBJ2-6,TGCGCCAGCAGCCAAGATTGGAGCAGCTCTGGGGCCAACGTCCTGACTTTC,CASSQDWSSSGANVLTF
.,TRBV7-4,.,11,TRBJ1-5,TGTGCCAGCTCGGGGAGGGGCGGACAGCATTTT,CASSGRGGQHF
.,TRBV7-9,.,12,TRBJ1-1,TGTGCCAGCAGCAAAAAGGGAGCTGAAGCTTTCTTT,CASSKKGAEAFF
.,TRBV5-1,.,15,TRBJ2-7,TGCGCCAGCAGCATTGACACCGTCGCTCCCTACGAGCAGTACTTC,CASSIDTVAPYEQYF
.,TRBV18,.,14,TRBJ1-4,TGTGCCAGCTCACCGGGGTCGAGACTAGAGAAACTGTTTTTT,CASSPGSRLEKLFF
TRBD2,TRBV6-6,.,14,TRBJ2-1,TGTGCCAGCACCTACGGGGGGAGAGGGAATGAGCAGTTCTTC,CASTYGGRGNEQFF
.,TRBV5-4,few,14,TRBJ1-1,TGTGCCAGCAGCAGACCCCCGGGGGGGACTGAAGCTTTCTTT,CASSRPPGGTEAFF
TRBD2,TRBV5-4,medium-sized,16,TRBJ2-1,TGTGCCAGCAGCCCGAGCGGGGGCCCCTCCTACAATGAGCAGTTCTTC,CASSPSGGPSYNEQFF
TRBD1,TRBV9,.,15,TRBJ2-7,TGTGCCAGCAGCGCTGGGGACAGTAGCTCCTACGAGCAGTACTTC,CASSAGDSSSYEQYF
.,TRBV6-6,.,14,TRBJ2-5,TGTGCCAGCAGTTACGGGCGGGGGCAAGTGACCCAGTACTTC,CASSYGRGQVTQYF
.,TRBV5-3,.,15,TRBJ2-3,TGTGCCGCACTGGGGGGGGCGGGACGAGGAGATACGCAGTATTTT,CAALGGAGRGDTQYF
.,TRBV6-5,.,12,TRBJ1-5,TGTGCCAGCACCGACGGTACAGATACGCAGCATTTT,CASTDGTDTQHF
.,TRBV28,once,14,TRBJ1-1,TGTGCCAGCAGTTTCCCCGGGGGGGGGACTGAAGCTTTCTTT,CASSFPGGGTEAFF
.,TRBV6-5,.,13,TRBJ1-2,TGTGCCAGCAGTTACGCGTCACTCGGTGGCTACACCTTC,CASSYASLGGYTF
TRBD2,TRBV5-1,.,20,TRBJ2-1,TGCGCCAGCAGCTTGGCGGCGGGAGGGCCGACGTTGAGCTCCTACAATGAGCAGTTCTTC,CASSLAAGGPTLSSYNEQFF
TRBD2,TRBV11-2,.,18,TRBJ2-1,TGTGCCAGCAGCTTAGCGACGATCGGCGGGAGGAGGTTAGATGAGCAGTTCTTC,CASSLATIGGRRLDEQFF
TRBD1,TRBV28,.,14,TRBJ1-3,TGTGCCAGCAGGGGGGACAGGGCTGGAAACACCATATATTTT,CASRGDRAGNTIYF
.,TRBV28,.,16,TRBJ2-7,TGTGCCAGCAGAACTAATGGGGCCAGGGGACCCTACGAGCAGTACTTC,CASRTNGARGPYEQYF
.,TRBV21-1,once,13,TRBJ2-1,TGTGCCAGCATCTCCTGGGAGGGCAATGAGCAGTTCTTC,CASISWEGNEQFF
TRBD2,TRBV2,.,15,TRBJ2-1,TGTGCCAGCAGTTTGACTAGCGGGAGGGGAAATGAGCAGTTCTTC,CASSLTSGRGNEQFF
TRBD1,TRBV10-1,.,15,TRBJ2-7,TGCGCCAGCAGGAAGACAGGGGAAAGGAGCTACGAGCAGTACTTC,CASRKTGERSYEQYF
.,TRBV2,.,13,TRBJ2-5,TGTGCCAGCAGTGAGGGGGCTCCGGGTGAGCAGTACTTC,CASSEGAPGEQYF
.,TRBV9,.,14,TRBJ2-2,TGTGCCAGCAGCACAGGGTATACGACCGGGGAGCTGTTTTTT,CASSTGYTTGELFF
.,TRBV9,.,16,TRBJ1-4,TGTGCCAGCAGCGTAGGCCCAGCCACGAGGGGGGAAAAACTGTTTTTT,CASSVGPATRGEKLFF
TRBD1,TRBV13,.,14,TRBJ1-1,TGTGCCAGCAGCAGGGGGACAGTGAACACTGAAGCTTTCTTT,CASSRGTVNTEAFF
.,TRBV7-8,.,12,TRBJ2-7,TGTGCCAGCAGCTTAGAGTCCTACGAGCAGTACTTC,CASSLESYEQYF
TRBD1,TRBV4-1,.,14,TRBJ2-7,TGCGCCAGCAGCCGAAACGACAGGGGCGAGGAGCAGTACTTC,CASSRNDRGEEQYF
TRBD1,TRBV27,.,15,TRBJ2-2,TGTGCCAGCAGTACCTCGGGACAGCTCACCGGGGAGCTGTTTTTT,CASSTSGQLTGELFF
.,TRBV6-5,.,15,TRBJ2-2,TGTGCCAGCACCCCGCAGGGGAACCGGGCCGGGGAGCTGTTTTTT,CASTPQGNRAGELFF
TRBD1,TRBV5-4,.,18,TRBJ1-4,TGTGCCAGCAGCACCCAGGGGGCATCCCGACTCGATAGGGAAAAACTGTTTTTT,CASSTQGASRLDREKLFF
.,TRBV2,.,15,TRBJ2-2,TGTGCCAGCAGTCGATTTGGACGGGAGACCGGGGAGCTGTTTTTT,CASSRFGRETGELFF
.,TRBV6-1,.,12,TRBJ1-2,TGTGCCAGCTATCGACAGGACGGAGGCTACACCTTC,CASYRQDGGYTF
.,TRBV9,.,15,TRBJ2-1,TGTGCCAGCAGCGTAGAAGGGACAAACTACAATGAGCAGTTCTTC,CASSVEGTNYNEQFF
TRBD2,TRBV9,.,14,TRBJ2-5,TGTGCCAGCAGTCCGGGACTAGCGGGAGAAACCCAGTACTTC,CASSPGLAGETQYF
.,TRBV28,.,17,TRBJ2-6,TGTGCCAGCAGTTTTGGGCTGGGTCTTTATGGGGCCAACGTCCTGACTTTC,CASSFGLGLYGANVLTF
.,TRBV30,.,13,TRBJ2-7,TGTGCCTGGAATAACAGGCTGACCTACGAGCAGTACTTC,CAWNNRLTYEQYF
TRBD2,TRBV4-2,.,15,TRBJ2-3,TGTGCCAGCAGCCAAGAGGGGAGGGTGGTTGGTACGCAGTATTTT,CASSQEGRVVGTQYF
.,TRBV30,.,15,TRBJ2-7,TGTGCCTGGAGTGTACCCCTTAGAAACTCCTACGAGCAGTACTTC,CAWSVPLRNSYEQYF
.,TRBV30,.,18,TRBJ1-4,TGTGCCTGGAGTGTACGAGGCAGAAGCGTTGCAACTAATGAAAAACTGTTTTTT,CAWSVRGRSVATNEKLFF
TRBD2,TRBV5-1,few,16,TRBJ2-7,TGCGCCAGCAGCTCGGGGACTAGCGGGAGGGCCCTCGAGCAGTACTTC,CASSSGTSGRALEQYF
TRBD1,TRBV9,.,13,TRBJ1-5,TGTGCCTCCGGGACAGGGAACAATCAGCCCCAGCATTTT,CASGTGNNQPQHF
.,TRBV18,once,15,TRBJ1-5,TGTGCCAGCTCAATGACCGGGGTCGGCAATCAGCCCCAGCATTTT,CASSMTGVGNQPQHF
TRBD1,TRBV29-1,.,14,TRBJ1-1,TGCAGCGCAACAGTGACAGGGCTGGGCACTGAAGCTTTCTTT,CSATVTGLGTEAFF
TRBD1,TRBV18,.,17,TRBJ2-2,TGTGCCAGCTCACAGGGACAGGGAGTTTTCAGCACCGGGGAGCTGTTTTTT,CASSQGQGVFSTGELFF